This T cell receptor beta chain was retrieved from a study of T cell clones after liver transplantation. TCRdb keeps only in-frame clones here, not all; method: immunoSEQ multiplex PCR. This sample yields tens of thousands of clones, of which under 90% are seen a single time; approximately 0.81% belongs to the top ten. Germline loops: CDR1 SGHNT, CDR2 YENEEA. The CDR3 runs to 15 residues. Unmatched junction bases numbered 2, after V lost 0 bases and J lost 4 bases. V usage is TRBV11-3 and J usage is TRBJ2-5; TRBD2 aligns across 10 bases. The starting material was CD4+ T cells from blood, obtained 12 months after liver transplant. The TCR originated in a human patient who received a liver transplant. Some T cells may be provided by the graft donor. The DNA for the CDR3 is TGTGCCAGCAGCTTAGAAGCGGGAGGGCGAGAGACCCAGTACTTC. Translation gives CASSLEAGGRETQYF.